The 24 T cell receptor beta chains in this list originate from one sample, sequenced in a study of blood T cell repertoires in COVID-19. Produced via immunoSEQ multiplex PCR; TCRdb's table is partial and in-frame only. The sample carries 130,000 to 150,000 clones, roughly 82% recorded once. Material for sequencing was peripheral blood. Receptor source: a human donor in a cohort sampled during active COVID-19.

CDR3 nucleotide sequence: TGTGCCTGTCCTTCGACAAACACAGATACGCAGTATTTT. Its protein product is CACPSTNTDTQYF. The chain carries TRBV30 and TRBJ2-3, with D uncertain. The CDR3 covers 13 residues. V was trimmed by 6 bases and J by 2 bases, leaving 12 bases between them. From germline, CDR1 is GTSNPN and CDR2 SVGIG (reference sequence).

This clone is a singleton in its sample. The chain links TRBV20-1 to TRBJ2-1; 12 positions agree with TRBD2. The CDR3 totals 15 residues. CDR1 and CDR2 (germline): DFQATT, SNEGSKA (reference sequence). V trimming: 3 bases; J trimming: 8 bases; junction bases outside the gene matches: 8. CDR3 in DNA: TGCAGTGCTAGTCTGGCTAGCGGGAGGGGATATGAGCAGTTCTTC. Residues: CSASLASGRGYEQFF.

The chain joins TRBV7-2 to TRBJ2-1; 8 bases map to TRBD2. With 3 bases clipped from V and 3 bases from J, the junction kept 7 bases outside the gene matches. CDR1 and CDR2 from the germline V gene are SGHTA and FQGNSA. This CDR3 is built from 16 residues. Written as DNA, the CDR3 is TGTGCCAGCAGCTTCGGGGGCGGGGGGAGCTACAATGAGCAGTTCTTC. It yields the protein CASSFGGGGSYNEQFF.

The V and J genes are TRBV5-1 and TRBJ2-7; D uncertain. Trimming took 0 bases from V and 0 from J, leaving 7 bases between them. CDR1 and CDR2 from the germline V gene are SGHRS and YFSETQ. The CDR3 runs to 14 residues. The CDR3 reads CASSLVPDSYEQYF. CDR3 sequence (DNA): TGCGCCAGCAGCTTGGTTCCAGACTCCTACGAGCAGTACTTC.

J is TRBJ2-1 and V is TRBV9; D may be TRBD1 (6 bases). The CDR3 contains 16 residues. Germline V gene lookup returns CDR1 SGDLS and CDR2 YYNGEE. The V end was cut by 0 bases, the J end by 1 base, with 11 bases between. Here the CDR3 DNA reads TGTGCCAGCAGCGTAGTGGAAGGGGGTTCCTACAATGAGCAGTTCTTC. Translated: CASSVVEGGSYNEQFF.

The CDR3 sequence is CASSPLGGGSSTDTQYF. The CDR3 nucleotides are TGTGCCAGCAGCCCACTCGGCGGGGGGTCCTCCACAGATACGCAGTATTTT. This chain joins TRBV3-1 (or the pseudogene TRBV3-2) and TRBJ2-3; 8 positions match TRBD2. Germline V gives CDR1 LGHDT, CDR2 YNNKEL (reference sequence). This CDR3 comprises 17 residues. V dropped 4 bases and J dropped 2; count of bases not matched to a gene: 11.

This rearrangement joins TRBV19 to TRBJ2-5, with TRBD1 matching 7 bases. Trimming took 4 bases from V and 5 from J; bases not matched to a gene: 7. Germline V gene lookup returns CDR1 LNHDA and CDR2 SQIVND (reference sequence). CDR3 length equals 14 residues. For the CDR3, the DNA is TGTGCCAGTAGTACGACAGGGAGTGGGGAGACCCAGTACTTC. As protein: CASSTTGSGETQYF.

V and J are TRBV6-2 or TRBV6-3 and TRBJ1-2, with TRBD1 identical over 11 bases. Germline V gene sequence: CDR1 MNHEY, CDR2 SVGEGT. This CDR3 region has 14 residues. J was trimmed by 4 bases and V by 4 bases; bases with no gene match: 2. CDR3 sequence reads: CASSWGQGGYGYTF. DNA of the CDR3: TGTGCCAGCAGTTGGGGACAGGGGGGCTATGGCTACACCTTC.

Here the CDR3 reads CAISESGDRSYTGELFF. The DNA for the CDR3 is TGTGCCATCAGTGAGTCCGGAGACAGGAGCTACACCGGGGAGCTGTTTTTT. V and J are TRBV10-3 and TRBJ2-2; D is perhaps TRBD1 (6 bases). The ends were cut back, 0 bases at V and 3 bases at J, with 14 bases in the middle. The germline V gene encodes CDR1 ENHRY and CDR2 SYGVKD. The CDR3 sequence is 17 residues long.

The CDR3 loop is CASSPDRGPVNTEAFF. In DNA, the CDR3 is TGTGCCAGCAGCCCGGACAGGGGGCCTGTGAACACTGAAGCTTTCTTT. This chain uses TRBV5-5 with TRBJ1-1; TRBD1 agrees at 11 bases. CDR1 SGHKS and CDR2 YYEKEE come from the germline V gene (reference sequence). CDR3 length equals 16 residues. V gave up 4 bases and J gave up 0 bases; unmatched junction bases: 5. The whole variable domain, remainder taken from reference TRBV5-5 and TRBJ1-1, is DAGVTQSPTHLIKTRGQQVTLRCSPISGHKSVSWYQQVLGQGPQFIFQYYEKEERGRGNFPDRFSARQFPNYSSELNVNALLLGDSALYLCASSPDRGPVNTEAFFGQGTRLTVV.

The chain is built from TRBV28 and TRBJ1-1; perhaps TRBD1 as D (6 bases). Germline assignment: CDR1 MDHEN and CDR2 SYDVKM. There are 12 residues in the CDR3. V was cut by 5 bases and J by 5 bases, with 9 bases left in between. For the CDR3, the DNA is TGTGCCAGCAGTCTCAGGGGAACTGAAGCTTTCTTT. It specifies CASSLRGTEAFF.

In its sample, this clone was seen once. The chain joins TRBV5-5 to TRBJ2-1; no firm D call. The length of the CDR3 is 15 residues. Trimming took off 0 bases at V and 1 base at J, with 8 bases between the two ends. Germline V gives CDR1 SGHKS, CDR2 YYEKEE (reference sequence). The CDR3 spells CASSLGPGSYNEQFF. The CDR3 DNA is TGTGCCAGCAGCTTGGGGCCAGGTTCCTACAATGAGCAGTTCTTC.

This clone has only one observation. J is TRBJ1-1 and V is TRBV9, with D uncertain. Between the trimmed V and J ends, which lost 1 base and 0 bases, there was a span of 4 bases. The germline V gene encodes CDR1 SGDLS and CDR2 YYNGEE. The length of the CDR3 is 13 residues. The CDR3: CASSVHLNTEAFF. In nucleotides, the CDR3 is TGTGCCAGCAGCGTACATCTGAACACTGAAGCTTTCTTT.

This chain joins TRBV5-1 and TRBJ2-1; 13 bases line up with TRBD2. This CDR3 has 15 amino acids. With 4 bases clipped from V and 8 bases from J, the junction kept 6 bases outside the gene matches. Looked up from germline, CDR1 is SGHRS and CDR2 is YFSETQ. The CDR3 coding sequence is TGCGCCAGCAGCCTAGGGACTAGCGGGATCCATGAGCAGTTCTTC. This codes for CASSLGTSGIHEQFF.

The V and J genes are TRBV2 and TRBJ2-1; 13 nucleotides align to TRBD2. The CDR3 totals 14 residues. Losses at the gene ends were 9 bases for V and 7 bases for J; bases not matched to a gene: 6. The germline gives CDR1 SNHLY, CDR2 FYNNEI. The CDR3 nucleotides are TGTGCCAGTACTGGACTAGCGGGAGAAAATGAGCAGTTCTTC. Its protein is CASTGLAGENEQFF.

The J gene is TRBJ1-1, the V gene TRBV2; D perhaps matches TRBD1 (6 bases). Germline CDR1 reads SNHLY; CDR2 reads FYNNEI. Trimming took 4 bases from V and 0 from J, leaving 15 bases between them. This CDR3 spans 16 amino acids. The CDR3 sequence: CASSVQGLALNTEAFF. The DNA of the CDR3 is TGTGCCAGCAGTGTACAGGGATTGGCTTTGAACACTGAAGCTTTCTTT.

Here the CDR3 reads CASSVGRGRGTNEKLFF. The CDR3 nucleotides read TGTGCCAGCAGTGTCGGCAGGGGTCGTGGAACTAATGAAAAACTGTTTTTT. This chain uses TRBV2 with TRBJ1-4, with D possibly matching TRBD1 (6 bases). CDR3 length: 17 amino acids. CDR1 SNHLY and CDR2 FYNNEI come from the germline V gene. Trimming stripped 4 bases from V and 1 base from J, with 16 bases between.

J is TRBJ2-7 and V is TRBV5-1; tentatively, D is TRBD2 (6 bases). The CDR3 contains 16 residues. V lost 0 bases and J 2 bases, leaving 15 bases between the germline ends. CDR1 SGHRS and CDR2 YFSETQ come from the germline V gene. Here the CDR3 reads CASSLAGSPPTYEQYV. For the CDR3, the DNA is TGCGCCAGCAGCTTGGCCGGGAGCCCGCCAACCTACGAGCAGTACGTC.

The chain couples TRBV28 to TRBJ2-7; D perhaps matches TRBD2 (5 bases). Trimming left V 3 bases short and J 3 bases short, with 12 bases between. Germline CDR1 reads MDHEN; CDR2 reads SYDVKM. CDR3 length: 14 residues. DNA of the CDR3: TGTGCCAGCAGTTTCGAGAGAGACTACTACGAGCAGTACTTC. Translation gives CASSFERDYYEQYF.

The chain combines TRBV2 with TRBJ2-5; no firm D call. The V end was cut by 6 bases, the J end by 1 base, with 9 bases between. Germline values: CDR1 SNHLY, CDR2 FYNNEI. CDR3 length: 13 amino acids. The CDR3 loop is CASRPTVQETQYF. The DNA of the CDR3 is TGTGCCAGCAGACCAACAGTCCAAGAGACCCAGTACTTC.

The CDR3 reads CASSLAGHPTGELFF. CDR3 nucleotide sequence: TGCGCCAGCAGCTTGGCTGGACACCCCACCGGGGAGCTGTTTTTT. The chain carries TRBV5-1 and TRBJ2-2; D possibly corresponds to TRBD1 (5 bases). This CDR3 spans 15 amino acids. Germline assignment: CDR1 SGHRS and CDR2 YFSETQ. The V and J ends lost 0 bases and 4 bases respectively, with 10 bases between them.

V is TRBV9 and J is TRBJ1-6; 10 bases line up with TRBD1. Germline V gene lookup returns CDR1 SGDLS and CDR2 YYNGEE. This CDR3 contains 16 residues. The ends lost 3 bases at V and 8 bases at J; junction bases unmatched: 8. The CDR3 protein is CASSAGTGVRDSPLHF. Written as DNA, the CDR3 is TGTGCCAGCAGCGCCGGGACAGGGGTACGGGATTCACCCCTCCACTTT.

The chain uses TRBV6-1 and TRBJ2-1; D possibly corresponds to TRBD2 (7 bases). V was cut by 2 bases and J by 11 bases, with 10 bases left in between. Per the germline V gene, CDR1 is MNHNS and CDR2 is SASEGT. CDR3 length: 12 amino acids. The CDR3 loop reads CASSELGGQQFF. Here the CDR3 DNA reads TGTGCCAGCAGTGAACTGGGGGGGCAGCAGTTCTTC.

The rearrangement links TRBV7-6 to TRBJ2-1, with TRBD2 matching 9 bases. With V trimmed by 1 base and J by 7 bases, 11 bases remained unmatched. From germline, CDR1 is SGHVS and CDR2 FNYEAQ. The CDR3 contains 17 residues. The CDR3 reads CASSLVWGLASGNEQFF. CDR3 nucleotide sequence: TGTGCCAGCAGCTTAGTTTGGGGACTAGCTTCGGGAAATGAGCAGTTCTTC.